One T cell receptor (beta chain) is described in this entry. What it recognizes is unknown. The entry originates in a study of CD8+ T cells in alopecia areata. Study results and limitations: In scalp and blood during tofacitinib, many expanded lesional clones persisted. Scalp lesions, especially in alopecia totalis/universalis, had higher clonality than normal scalp. Uncertainty remains about how baseline CD8+ expansion links to response, with one nonresponder. Among the top 100, expanded CD8+ clones, as well as scalp clonality, were significantly decreased by tofacitinib.

Sequencing relied on a cDNA template that was reverse transcribed from extracted RNA. Profiling relied on immunoSEQ multiplex PCR, and the TCRdb table lists in-frame clones only, not all of them. The sample lists about 160,000 clones; 60% to 75% were seen once. Noted treatment: oral pan-JAK inhibitor, 5-10 mg twice daily. CDR1 and CDR2 (germline): MGHRA, YSYEKL. The CDR3 totals 15 residues. V shed 3 bases and J shed 6 bases, with 15 bases lying between them. The receptor comes from a human donor with alopecia areata. This chain links TRBV4-1 with TRBJ1-5; possible D gene TRBD1, 5 bases. This specimen was CD4+ T cells sorted from blood, taken at week 24, from a patient treated with tofacitinib. The CDR3 here is CASSQLRGPTQPQHF. The CDR3 DNA reads as TGCGCCAGCAGCCAGCTCCGGGGCCCAACTCAGCCCCAGCATTTT.